These 8 T cell receptor beta chains share one sample of origin, sequenced in a study of blood T cell repertoires in COVID-19. TCRdb's table, derived via immunoSEQ multiplex PCR, lists solely in-frame clones and lacks some. The sample has under 95,000 clones; roughly 90% are singletons. The specimen was peripheral blood. The receptors stem from a man aged 50 to 59 with COVID-19, enrolled during active disease.

This clone showed up just a few times. The chain couples TRBV27 to TRBJ1-1; the D gene is possibly TRBD1 (5 bases). The CDR3 consists of 15 residues. The V and J ends lost 3 bases and 0 bases respectively, with 11 bases between them. Germline loops: CDR1 MNHEY, CDR2 SMNVEV (reference sequence). CDR3 protein: CASSFEAGMNTEAFF. The CDR3 nucleotides read TGTGCCAGCAGTTTTGAGGCAGGGATGAACACTGAAGCTTTCTTT.

The rearrangement uses TRBV7-2 and TRBJ2-7; 9 nucleotides match TRBD2. This CDR3 contains 16 residues. CDR1 and CDR2 (germline): SGHTA, FQGNSA. V dropped 5 bases and J dropped 2; count of bases not matched to a gene: 10. The CDR3 DNA sequence: TGTGCCAGCAGCCGTTCCAGCGGGAGGAATGCCTACGAGCAGTACTTC. Amino acid sequence: CASSRSSGRNAYEQYF.

The rearrangement uses TRBV3-1 (or the pseudogene TRBV3-2) and TRBJ2-7; TRBD2 matches at 8 bases. Germline CDR1 LGHDT, CDR2 YNNKEL (reference sequence). The length of the CDR3 is 15 residues. Trimming took 3 bases from V and 5 from J; bases not matched to a gene: 9. Written as DNA, the CDR3 is TGTGCCAGCAGCCAGGCCGGGACTAGTTCCCACGAGCAGTACTTC. It yields the protein CASSQAGTSSHEQYF.

The chain links TRBV2 to TRBJ1-2, with D perhaps TRBD1 (6 bases). The CDR3 has 14 amino acids. V shed 1 base and J shed 4 bases, with 10 bases lying between them. Germline V lookup: CDR1 SNHLY, CDR2 FYNNEI. CDR3 sequence (DNA): TGTGCCAGCAGTGAAGTGACAGGCCTCTATGGCTACACCTTC. Protein product: CASSEVTGLYGYTF.

The chain has TRBV2 and TRBJ2-5; no firm D call. V was shortened by 6 bases and J by 5 bases, with 16 bases between the two germline ends. CDR1 is SNHLY, CDR2 FYNNEI, per germline. This CDR3 region has 14 residues. CDR3 sequence reads: CASSPVNEVETQYF. In nucleotides, the CDR3 is TGTGCCAGCAGCCCCGTAAACGAGGTGGAGACCCAGTACTTC.

The J gene is TRBJ1-1, the V gene TRBV5-1; maybe TRBD1 (5 bases). Germline V CDR1 and CDR2: SGHRS, YFSETQ. CDR3 length: 15 residues. V was shortened by 4 bases and J by 5 bases, with 18 bases between the two germline ends. CDR3 region: CASSRWDGRGTEAFF. CDR3 DNA sequence: TGCGCCAGCAGCAGATGGGACGGGCGGGGAACTGAAGCTTTCTTT.

V is TRBV30 and J is TRBJ1-5; D remains unclear. CDR3 length equals 14 residues. Germline V gene data show CDR1 as GTSNPN and CDR2 as SVGIG (reference sequence). Trimming cost V 3 bases and J 0 bases, with 9 bases left between them. CDR3 region: CAWSAFNSNQPQHF. The DNA for the CDR3 is TGTGCCTGGAGCGCGTTTAATAGCAATCAGCCCCAGCATTTT.

V and J are TRBV5-1 and TRBJ2-3; maybe TRBD1 (6 bases). V lost 0 bases and J 4 bases, leaving 12 bases between the germline ends. Germline CDR1 SGHRS, CDR2 YFSETQ. The CDR3 is 15 residues long. The CDR3 DNA follows: TGCGCCAGCAGCTTGGTGACAGGACTCCCAGATACGCAGTATTTT. It is translated as CASSLVTGLPDTQYF. The full variable domain, its missing parts supplied by reference TRBV5-1 and TRBJ2-3, is KAGVTQTPRYLIKTRGQQVTLSCSPISGHRSVSWYQQTPGQGLQFLFEYFSETQRNKGNFPGRFSGRQFSNSRSEMNVSTLELGDSALYLCASSLVTGLPDTQYFGPGTRLTVL.